This TCR beta chain is from a study of cytomegalovirus exposure and HLA in healthy donors. The PCR contained 60 Vbeta and 13 Jbeta primers. Profiling relied on immunoSEQ multiplex PCR, and the TCRdb table lists in-frame clones only, not all of them. The repertoire holds about 150,000 clones, with approximately 84% as singletons. In regard to this clone: The target antigen is unknown.

The germline gives CDR1 LGHNA, CDR2 YSLEER. V lost 1 base, J lost 9 bases, and 16 bases lay in between. There are 14 residues in the CDR3. General study points: There were reportedly fewer N-insertions in an Asian-associated ancestry cluster than the approximately 670-donor mean, in a later analysis. TCR beta chain V- and J-gene trimming was linked, in a later analysis, to a missense variant in DCLRE1C.

The sequencing input was PBMCs. The chain joins TRBV4-3 to TRBJ2-7; maybe TRBD1 (5 bases). The TCR originated in a woman between 18 and 30 years old in good health and CMV-seronegative. For the CDR3, the DNA is TGCGCCAGCAGCCAAGGACATCCCCAGGGAACGCAGTACTTC. Protein sequence: CASSQGHPQGTQYF.